This T cell receptor beta chain stems from a study of cytomegalovirus exposure and HLA in healthy donors. The CDR3 contains 15 residues. From germline, CDR1 is SGHVS and CDR2 FQNEAQ. V lost 5 bases, J lost 4 bases, and 10 bases stayed unmatched. 60 Vbeta and 13 Jbeta primers were used in PCR. The method was immunoSEQ multiplex PCR; TCRdb's version includes in-frame clones alone and lacks a portion of them. The table records over 200,000 clones, around 76% of them present only once. The chain has TRBV7-8 and TRBJ1-1; 7 positions match TRBD1. This clonotype was obtained from a woman aged 40-49 years in good health and CMV-seropositive. The sequencing input was PBMCs. CDR3 protein: CASSVGGRGPTEAFF. CDR3 coding DNA: TGTGCCAGCAGCGTAGGGGGAAGGGGGCCCACTGAAGCTTTCTTT.